This TCR beta chain was documented in a study of shared clonotypes between healthy human individuals (dated by TCRdb to between 2020 and 2021). For the wider study: The cohort included three men and a couple of women between 18 and 49 years of age. Per donor, leukapheresis produced somewhere between about 0.85 and 8.9 billion PBMCs. Libraries were prepared and TCR repertoires were sequenced by different laboratories using diverse techniques, in order to increase sequencing depth and limit assay-specific biases. To estimate repertoire size and how much clonotypes are shared between individuals, the study performed deep sequencing of blood TCR repertoires from five healthy adults.

About this clone itself: This clone's antigen is unknown. No much larger clonotype is one base removed from it; base qualities were not supplied.

Donors were healthy HIV-negative adults with no recently reported acute infections or vaccinations. Only Caucasian adults living in Nashville, Tennessee, USA were represented among the donors. In the unsorted samples, some 94 million PBMCs were counted, and genomic DNA was extracted using the QIAamp DNA Blood Mini kit. Blood was collected by leukapheresis, and PBMCs were isolated by Ficoll-Histopaque density gradient centrifugation and then cryopreserved in liquid nitrogen vapor phase. The paper as a whole reports these results and caveats: Sampling was restricted to blood, and TCR repertoires in tissue are likely to differ from TCR repertoires in blood. Because the study included only a small number of donors, the genetic and exposure-history diversity represented was limited. Pairwise subsampling indicated that sequencing depth was expected to affect the degree of clonotype sharing among donors.

TCR CDR3 regions were amplified from genomic DNA by multiplex PCR using the deep immunoSEQ assay. Genomic DNA extracted from each cell subset was distributed evenly over all wells of several immunoSEQ 96-well plates, and each plate served as one replicate. For unsorted PBMC, approximately 290 ng genomic DNA, equal to around 30,000 T cell genomes, was loaded into each replicate PCR. Ten immunoSEQ deep assay plates were used to sequence unsorted PBMC genomic DNA. The purified libraries were quantified using a Qubit 3.0 fluorometer, sized with a Bioanalyzer 2100, and then quantified again using the KAPA Library Quantification kit. Every immunoSEQ 96-well plate was sequenced on a dedicated single-read 150-cycle Illumina NextSeq 550 flow cell. Per the authors' processing: Because the immunoSEQ output included only junctional sequences and no quality scores, the filtering could not be the same as the filtering used for full-length reads. Sequences were annotated with PyIR, a Python wrapper for IgBLAST v1.9, and V/J genes and CDR3 were assigned using IMGT germline references. Reads were removed for weak V/J assignments (E-value above 1e-6), missing CDR3, stop codons, out-of-frame junctions, or ambiguous translated residues. V3J clonotypes were defined as sequences sharing the same inferred V gene, J gene, and CDR3 amino acid sequence. The percentage overlap between two repertoires was calculated by dividing the number of shared unique clonotypes by the size of the smaller repertoire. RTK rarefaction, the Chao1 estimator, and Recon v2.1 estimates of unobserved clonotypes were used to assess repertoire richness. The table was pulled from immuneACCESS by TCRdb, which kept in-frame rearrangements only. Such tables lose some clones; where checked, under half of the loss comes from unresolved V genes, and the rest has no known cause. The DNA gave D and trimming, while V, J and clone size come from that table. This sample comprises 490,000 or so clones, around 80% of them detected only once. The ten biggest clones cover over 10% of the sample.

The sequenced sample was PBMCs. The receptor was derived from a middle-aged woman in good health. Some clones in this sample may be carry-over from other donors' samples.

The DNA reads as follows: TGCGCCAGCAGCCAAGATGTGACTAGCGGGAGGGGCTACAATGAGCAGTTCTTC. Translated, it gives CASSQDVTSGRGYNEQFF. The receptor chain draws on TRBV4-3 and TRBJ2-1, and 14 bases in between align with TRBD2. Via the germline V gene, CDR1 is LGHNA and CDR2 YSLEER. Ends trimmed: V by 0 bases, J by 3 bases; bases unmatched to a gene: 4. The CDR3 covers 18 residues, taking in both the cysteine and the phenylalanine. The CDR3 DNA has 54 bases and is translated from base 1.